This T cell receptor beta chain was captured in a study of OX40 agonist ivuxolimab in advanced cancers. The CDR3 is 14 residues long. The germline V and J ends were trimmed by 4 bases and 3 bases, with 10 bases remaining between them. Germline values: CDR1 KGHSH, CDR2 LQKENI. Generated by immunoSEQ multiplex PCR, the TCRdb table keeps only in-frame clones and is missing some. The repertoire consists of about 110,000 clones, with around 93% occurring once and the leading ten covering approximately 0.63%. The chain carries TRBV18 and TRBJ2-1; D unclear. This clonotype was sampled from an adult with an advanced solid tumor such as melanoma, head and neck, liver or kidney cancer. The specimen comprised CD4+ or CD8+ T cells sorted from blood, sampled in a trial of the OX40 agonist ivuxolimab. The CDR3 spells CASSLQDGYNEQFF. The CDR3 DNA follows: TGTGCCAGCTCACTGCAGGACGGCTACAATGAGCAGTTCTTC.